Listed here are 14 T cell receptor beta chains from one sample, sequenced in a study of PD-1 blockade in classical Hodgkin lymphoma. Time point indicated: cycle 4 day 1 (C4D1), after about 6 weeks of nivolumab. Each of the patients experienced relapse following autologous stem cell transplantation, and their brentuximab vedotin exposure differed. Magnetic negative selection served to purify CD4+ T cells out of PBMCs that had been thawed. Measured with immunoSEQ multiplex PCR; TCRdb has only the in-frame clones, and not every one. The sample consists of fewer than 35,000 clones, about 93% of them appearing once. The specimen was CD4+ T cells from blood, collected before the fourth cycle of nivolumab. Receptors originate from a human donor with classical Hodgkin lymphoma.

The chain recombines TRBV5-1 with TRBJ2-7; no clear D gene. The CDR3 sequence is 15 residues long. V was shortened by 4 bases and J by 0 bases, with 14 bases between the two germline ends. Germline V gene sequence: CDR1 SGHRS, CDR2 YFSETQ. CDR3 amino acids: CASSQDALVSYEQYF. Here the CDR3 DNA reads TGCGCCAGCAGCCAGGACGCTCTCGTCTCCTACGAGCAGTACTTC.

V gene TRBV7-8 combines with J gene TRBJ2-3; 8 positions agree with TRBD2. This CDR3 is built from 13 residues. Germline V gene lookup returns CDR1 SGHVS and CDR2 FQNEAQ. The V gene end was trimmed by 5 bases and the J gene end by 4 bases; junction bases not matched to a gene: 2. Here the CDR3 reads CASSAGGSDTQYF. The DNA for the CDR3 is TGTGCCAGCAGCGCGGGGGGTTCAGATACGCAGTATTTT.

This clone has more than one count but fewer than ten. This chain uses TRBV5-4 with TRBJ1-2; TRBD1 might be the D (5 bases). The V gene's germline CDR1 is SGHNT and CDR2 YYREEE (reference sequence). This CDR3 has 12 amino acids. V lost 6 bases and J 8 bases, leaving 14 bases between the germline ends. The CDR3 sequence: CASTSLSGGYTF. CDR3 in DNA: TGTGCCAGCACCTCCCTCTCAGGGGGCTACACCTTC.

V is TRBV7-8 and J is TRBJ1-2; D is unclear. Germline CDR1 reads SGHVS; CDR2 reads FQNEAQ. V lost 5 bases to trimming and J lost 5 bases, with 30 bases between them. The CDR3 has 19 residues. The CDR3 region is CASSRLTRPNSVLGYGYTF. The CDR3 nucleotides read TGTGCCAGCAGCCGACTAACGAGACCAAACAGTGTTCTGGGTTATGGCTACACCTTC.

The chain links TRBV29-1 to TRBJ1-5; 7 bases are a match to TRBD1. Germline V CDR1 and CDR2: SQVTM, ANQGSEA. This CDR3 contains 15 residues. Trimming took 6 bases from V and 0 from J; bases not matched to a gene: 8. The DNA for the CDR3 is TGCAGCGTCGGGGGACAGCCCGATAGCAATCAGCCCCAGCATTTT. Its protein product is CSVGGQPDSNQPQHF.

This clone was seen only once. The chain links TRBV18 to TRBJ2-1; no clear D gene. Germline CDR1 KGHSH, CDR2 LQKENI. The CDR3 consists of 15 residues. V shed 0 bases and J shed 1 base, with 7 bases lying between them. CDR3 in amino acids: CASSPPSISYNEQFF. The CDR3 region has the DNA TGTGCCAGCTCACCACCGTCCATATCCTACAATGAGCAGTTCTTC.

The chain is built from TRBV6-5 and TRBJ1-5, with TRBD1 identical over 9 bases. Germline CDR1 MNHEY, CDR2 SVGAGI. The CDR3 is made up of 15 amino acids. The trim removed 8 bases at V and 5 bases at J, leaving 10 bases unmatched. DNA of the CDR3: TGTGCCAGCGGGAAGACAGGGGGTTATGATCAGCCCCAGCATTTT. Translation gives CASGKTGGYDQPQHF.

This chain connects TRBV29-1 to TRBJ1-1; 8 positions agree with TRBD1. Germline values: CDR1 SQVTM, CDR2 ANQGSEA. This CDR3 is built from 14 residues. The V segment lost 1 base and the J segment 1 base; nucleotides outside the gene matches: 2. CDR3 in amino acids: CSVEVGTGNTEAFF. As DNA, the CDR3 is TGCAGCGTTGAAGTGGGGACAGGGAACACTGAAGCTTTCTTT.

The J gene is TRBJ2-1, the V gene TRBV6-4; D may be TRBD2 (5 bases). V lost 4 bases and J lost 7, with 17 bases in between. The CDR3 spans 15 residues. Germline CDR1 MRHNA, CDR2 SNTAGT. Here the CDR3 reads CASSVEFLARNEQFF. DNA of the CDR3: TGTGCCAGCAGTGTCGAATTCCTAGCCCGGAATGAGCAGTTCTTC.

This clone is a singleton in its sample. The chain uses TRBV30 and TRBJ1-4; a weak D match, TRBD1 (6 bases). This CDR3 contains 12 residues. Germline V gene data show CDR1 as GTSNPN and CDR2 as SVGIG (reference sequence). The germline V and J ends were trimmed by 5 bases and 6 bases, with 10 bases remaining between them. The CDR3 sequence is CAWDGGDEKLFF. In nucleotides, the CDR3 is TGTGCCTGGGATGGGGGCGATGAAAAACTGTTTTTT.

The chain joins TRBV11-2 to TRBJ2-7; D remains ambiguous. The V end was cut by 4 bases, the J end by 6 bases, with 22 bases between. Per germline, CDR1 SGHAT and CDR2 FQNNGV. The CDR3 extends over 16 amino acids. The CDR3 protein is CASSSPRWPDLVEQYF. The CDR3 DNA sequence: TGTGCCAGCAGCTCACCCCGCTGGCCGGATTTAGTCGAGCAGTACTTC.

In DNA form, the CDR3 reads TGTGCCAGCACCCCTCGGGTCCTTCCATTTGGAAACACCATATATTTT. Amino acids: CASTPRVLPFGNTIYF. The chain joins TRBV9 to TRBJ1-3; D remains ambiguous. CDR3 length: 16 amino acids. Germline V lookup: CDR1 SGDLS, CDR2 YYNGEE. V lost 6 bases to trimming and J lost 3 bases, with 19 bases between them.

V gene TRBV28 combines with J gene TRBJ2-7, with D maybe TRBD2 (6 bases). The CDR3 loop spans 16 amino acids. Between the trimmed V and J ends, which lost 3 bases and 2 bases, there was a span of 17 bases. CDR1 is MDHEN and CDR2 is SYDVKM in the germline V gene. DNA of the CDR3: TGTGCCAGCAGTTTGCAGGGACTTCCCCAGACCTACGAGCAGTACTTC. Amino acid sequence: CASSLQGLPQTYEQYF.

The CDR3 sequence: CASRVETYEQYF. Here the CDR3 DNA reads TGTGCCAGCAGGGTGGAAACCTACGAGCAGTACTTC. The chain recombines TRBV2 with TRBJ2-7; D unclear. V lost 6 bases and J lost 2, with 8 bases in between. The germline CDR1 and CDR2 sequences are SNHLY and FYNNEI. The CDR3 is 12 residues long.